This T cell receptor beta chain was identified in a study of blood T cells in healthy people across ages. About the research overall: Through template switching, about one barcoded beta molecule was captured per two T cells, as measured in model experiments. Study conclusions and caveats: Across the age range, TCR beta diversity per million T cells fell in a roughly linear way.

PCR was performed a second time for about 7 to 11 cycles using a sample-barcoded 5' primer and a J-beta primer mix. Each cDNA molecule, via a template-switch adaptor with 12 random nucleotides, was tagged. From the 5' RACE reads, TCRdb called clonotypes with MiXCR, one entry per CDR3 protein. The sample yields around 800,000 distinct CDR3 sequences, roughly 53% seen once. Trimming cost V 4 bases and J 1 base; bases outside gene matches: 9. CDR1 and CDR2 from the germline V gene are SNHLY and FYNNEI. The CDR3 runs to 17 residues. For every donor, a draw yielded around 10 milliliters of peripheral blood. With regard to this clonotype: Its antigen is not identified.

The chain couples TRBV2 to TRBJ2-1; 8 positions agree with TRBD1. What was sequenced was blood. This sequence was found in an elderly man in good health. CDR3 sequence: CASSAGTGIPSYNEQFF. In DNA form, the CDR3 reads TGTGCCAGCAGTGCCGGGACAGGTATTCCGTCCTACAATGAGCAGTTCTTC.